These 15 T cell receptor beta chains share one sample of origin, sequenced in a study of T cells after yellow fever vaccination. MiXCR, run by TCRdb on the 5' RACE reads, gives a single entry per CDR3 protein. The sample consists of hundreds of thousands of distinct CDR3 sequences, roughly 12% of them appearing once. Here the sequenced sample was PBMCs, taken on the day of the yellow fever booster vaccination. The receptor source for this set is a man aged 30-40 years who received the YFV17D yellow fever vaccine.

This clonotype has more than one count but fewer than ten. This rearrangement joins TRBV6-5 to TRBJ2-1; the D is unclear. The CDR3 is 15 residues long. Germline V CDR1 and CDR2: MNHEY, SVGAGI. Trimming stripped 10 bases from V and 5 bases from J, with 21 bases between. DNA of the CDR3: TGTGCCACCCTTTACTCTGGGTCTAAGAACAATGAGCAGTTCTTC. It codes for CATLYSGSKNNEQFF.

The rearrangement uses TRBV6-5 and TRBJ2-7; 13 bases align to TRBD2. The germline CDR1 and CDR2 sequences are MNHEY and SVGAGI. V was pared by 2 bases and J by 13 bases, with 8 bases of the junction left unmatched. The CDR3 extends over 14 amino acids. The DNA for the CDR3 is TGTGCCAGCAGTTACGGGACTAGCGGGAATCGTAGATACTTC. It specifies CASSYGTSGNRRYF.

In its sample, this clonotype was seen a few times. The V call is TRBV7-2, the J call TRBJ2-7; D tentatively fits TRBD1 or TRBD2 (5 bases each). In germline, CDR1 is SGHTA, CDR2 FQGNSA. This CDR3 comprises 15 residues. V was cut by 6 bases and J by 5 bases, with 20 bases left in between. The CDR3 DNA sequence: TGTGCCAGCAGTCGGGATGGCAGGGTTTCCAACGAGCAGTACTTC. This sequence encodes CASSRDGRVSNEQYF.

The J gene is TRBJ2-2, the V gene TRBV7-2; D unresolved. In germline, CDR1 is SGHTA, CDR2 FQGNSA. There are 15 residues in the CDR3. V lost 2 bases, J lost 1 base, and 8 bases lay in between. The CDR3 sequence is CASSLLQLNTGELFF. DNA of the CDR3: TGTGCCAGCAGCTTATTACAGCTGAACACCGGGGAGCTGTTTTTT.

V is TRBV5-4 and J is TRBJ2-7; 7 positions agree with TRBD1. CDR1 is SGHNT and CDR2 is YYREEE in the germline V gene (reference sequence). This CDR3 comprises 13 residues. The J segment lost 5 bases and the V segment lost 0 bases, leaving 2 bases of the junction unmatched. For the CDR3, the DNA is TGTGCCAGCAGCTTGGCGCAGGGGGACGAGCAGTACTTC. This gives the protein CASSLAQGDEQYF.

This sequence joins TRBV7-8 and TRBJ2-1; D possibly corresponds to TRBD2 (6 bases). This CDR3 has 15 amino acids. The V end lost 1 base, the J end lost 4 bases, and 11 bases lay between the germline ends. The V gene's germline CDR1 is SGHVS and CDR2 FQNEAQ. The CDR3, as DNA: TGTGCCAGCAGCTTAGACCCGGGACTGTACAATGAGCAGTTCTTC. Amino acid sequence: CASSLDPGLYNEQFF.

Ten or more counts support this clonotype. The CDR3 nucleotides read TGTGCCAGTGGTATCGACAGGGGGTCCCAGAGGCAGTATTTT. Its protein is CASGIDRGSQRQYF. The genes are TRBV6-1 and TRBJ2-3, with 9 bases that match TRBD1. The length of the CDR3 is 14 residues. The germline gives CDR1 MNHNS, CDR2 SASEGT. V shed 9 bases, J shed 11 bases, and the junction held 15 bases outside the gene matches.

In this sample, this clonotype turned up a few times. The rearrangement joins TRBV5-1 to TRBJ1-6, with D tentatively TRBD1 (6 bases). Germline CDR1 is SGHRS and CDR2 is YFSETQ. The CDR3 is made up of 13 amino acids. Trimming left V 0 bases short and J 15 bases short, with 13 bases between. The chain's CDR3 is CASSLEEGQGLHF. In nucleotides, the CDR3 is TGCGCCAGCAGCTTGGAGGAGGGACAAGGCCTCCACTTT. Filled out from reference TRBV5-1 and TRBJ1-6, the complete variable domain reads KAGVTQTPRYLIKTRGQQVTLSCSPISGHRSVSWYQQTPGQGLQFLFEYFSETQRNKGNFPGRFSGRQFSNSRSEMNVSTLELGDSALYLCASSLEEGQGLHFGNGTRLTVT.

This clonotype showed up just a few times. This rearrangement joins TRBV19 to TRBJ2-2, with D perhaps matching TRBD1 (6 bases). The CDR3 is 15 residues long. Germline-derived CDR1 and CDR2 are LNHDA and SQIVND (reference sequence). Trimming left V 5 bases short and J 4 bases short, with 14 bases between. The DNA of the CDR3 is TGTGCCAGTAGTCCGGACAGTAGGGCCACCGGGGAGCTGTTTTTT. This gives the protein CASSPDSRATGELFF.

This clonotype was seen more than once but under ten times. V and J are TRBV29-1 and TRBJ2-5, with D possibly matching TRBD2 (5 bases). This CDR3 is 12 amino acids long. CDR1 SQVTM and CDR2 ANQGSEA come from the germline V gene. Trimming pared 7 bases from V and 1 base from J, leaving 10 bases between. The CDR3 protein is CSGRRFQETQYF. DNA for the CDR3: TGCAGCGGGCGGAGGTTCCAAGAGACCCAGTACTTC.

In its sample, this clonotype was seen a few times. The chain links TRBV5-1 to TRBJ1-2, with D maybe TRBD1 (5 bases). V lost 4 bases and J 3 bases, leaving 19 bases between the germline ends. The CDR3 has 16 residues. Germline CDR1 is SGHRS and CDR2 is YFSETQ. The CDR3 region has the DNA TGCGCCAGCAGCAGCGCGACAGTTGCGAGGGACTATGGCTACACCTTC. It codes for CASSSATVARDYGYTF. Supplemented by reference TRBV5-1 and TRBJ1-2, the full variable domain reads KAGVTQTPRYLIKTRGQQVTLSCSPISGHRSVSWYQQTPGQGLQFLFEYFSETQRNKGNFPGRFSGRQFSNSRSEMNVSTLELGDSALYLCASSSATVARDYGYTFGSGTRLTVV.

The chain links TRBV7-2 to TRBJ2-7; 13 nucleotides agree with TRBD2. Germline lookup yields CDR1 SGHTA and CDR2 FQGNSA. CDR3 length: 15 residues. Losses at the gene ends were 2 bases for V and 3 bases for J; bases not matched to a gene: 1. Written as DNA, the CDR3 is TGTGCCAGCAGCTTAAGACTAGCGGGAGGCTACGAGCAGTACTTC. This gives the protein CASSLRLAGGYEQYF.

This clonotype was picked up many times. The rearrangement uses TRBV15 and TRBJ2-2; 12 bases line up with TRBD1. The CDR3 sequence is 16 residues long. CDR1 is LNHNV, CDR2 YYDKDF, per germline (reference sequence). The junction had 2 bases not matched to a gene; V was cut back by 6 bases and J by 0 bases. CDR3 loop: CATRGTGGANTGELFF. In nucleotides, the CDR3 is TGTGCCACCAGAGGGACAGGGGGCGCGAACACCGGGGAGCTGTTTTTT.

The chain recombines TRBV20-1 with TRBJ2-1; 13 bases map to TRBD2. With V trimmed by 5 bases and J by 8 bases, 6 bases remained unmatched. Germline V lookup: CDR1 DFQATT, CDR2 SNEGSKA (reference sequence). This CDR3 is built from 14 residues. CDR3 in amino acids: CSADGTSGTDEQFF. In DNA form, the CDR3 reads TGCAGTGCTGACGGGACTAGCGGGACGGATGAGCAGTTCTTC.

This clonotype was detected a few times. The V and J genes are TRBV7-3 and TRBJ2-7, with D maybe TRBD1 (5 bases). Trimming cost V 8 bases and J 5 bases, with 22 bases left between them. CDR3 size: 15 residues. From germline, CDR1 is SGHTA and CDR2 FQGTGA. The CDR3 region has the DNA TGTGCCAGCGCCGTAAAGGTTGGGGCCGACAACGAGCAGTACTTC. Translation: CASAVKVGADNEQYF.